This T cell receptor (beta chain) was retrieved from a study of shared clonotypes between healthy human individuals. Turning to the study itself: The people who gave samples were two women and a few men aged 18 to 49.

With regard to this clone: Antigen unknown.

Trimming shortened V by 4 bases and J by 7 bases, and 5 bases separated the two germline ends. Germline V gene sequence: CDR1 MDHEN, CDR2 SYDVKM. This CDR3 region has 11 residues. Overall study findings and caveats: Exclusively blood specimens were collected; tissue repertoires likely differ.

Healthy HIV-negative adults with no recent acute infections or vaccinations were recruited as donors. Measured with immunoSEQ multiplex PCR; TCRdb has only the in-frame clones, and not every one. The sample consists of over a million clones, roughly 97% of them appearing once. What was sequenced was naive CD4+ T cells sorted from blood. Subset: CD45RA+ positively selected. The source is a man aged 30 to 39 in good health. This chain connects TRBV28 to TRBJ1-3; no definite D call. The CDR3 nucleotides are TGTGCCAGCAGTTCAAGGAACACCATATATTTT. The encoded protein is CASSSRNTIYF.